These 19 T cell receptor beta chains were all obtained from the same sample, sequenced in a study of long-term antiretroviral therapy in people with HIV. At survey level, the immunoSEQ assay was run in its v3.0 version. Libraries were prepared by immunoSEQ multiplex PCR; TCRdb keeps only in-frame clonotypes and omits some of them. This table has 40,000 or so clones, less than 90% appearing once. Sequences were derived from unsorted PBMCs, sampled just before starting antiretroviral therapy. Receptors were obtained from a young woman with HIV.

This CDR3 reads CASSGRGIGYEQYF. The CDR3 nucleotides are TGTGCCAGCAGCGGCAGGGGGATCGGTTACGAGCAGTACTTC. V and J are TRBV13 and TRBJ2-7; 7 bases are shared with TRBD1. The trim removed 5 bases at V and 4 bases at J, leaving 8 bases unmatched. Looked up from germline, CDR1 is PRHDT and CDR2 is FYEKMQ (reference sequence). This CDR3 region has 14 residues.

V usage is TRBV5-1 and J usage is TRBJ2-2; D remains unclear. Germline-derived CDR1 and CDR2 are SGHRS and YFSETQ. V shed 4 bases and J shed 6 bases, with 10 bases lying between them. The CDR3 runs to 13 residues. The CDR3 region has the DNA TGCGCCAGCAGCGCCCTAAATCCCGGGGAGCTGTTTTTT. It yields the protein CASSALNPGELFF.

This chain uses TRBV7-8 with TRBJ1-4; D not resolved. V lost 2 bases to trimming and J lost 2 bases, with 6 bases between them. Germline CDR1 reads SGHVS; CDR2 reads FQNEAQ. The CDR3 is made up of 14 amino acids. CDR3 nucleotides: TGTGCCAGCAGCTTATTTGGGACTAATGAAAAACTGTTTTTT. Amino acid sequence: CASSLFGTNEKLFF.

A few counts support this clone. The V call is TRBV4-3, the J call TRBJ2-2; no reliable D call. The CDR3 covers 13 residues. Per germline, CDR1 LGHNA and CDR2 YSLEER. Trimming removed 0 bases from V and 5 bases from J, with 4 bases in between. CDR3 nucleotide sequence: TGCGCCAGCAGCCAAGATCTAACCGGGGAGCTGTTTTTT. Its protein product is CASSQDLTGELFF.

The genes are TRBV7-3 and TRBJ2-3; 10 bases fit TRBD2. V lost 1 base to trimming and J lost 2 bases; unmatched junction nucleotides: 3. The CDR3 loop spans 16 amino acids. CDR1 is SGHTA and CDR2 is FQGTGA in the germline V gene. CDR3 amino acids: CASSLMSGRATDTQYF. In DNA, the CDR3 is TGTGCCAGCAGCTTAATGAGCGGGAGGGCCACAGATACGCAGTATTTT.

This clone has a single count. V usage is TRBV5-1 and J usage is TRBJ2-1, with 11 bases identical to TRBD2. The CDR3 has 14 residues. Germline V gives CDR1 SGHRS, CDR2 YFSETQ. V shed 0 bases and J 10 bases; nucleotides not matched to a gene: 3. CDR3 residues: CASSLALAGVEQFF. CDR3 sequence (DNA): TGCGCCAGCAGCTTGGCACTAGCGGGAGTCGAGCAGTTCTTC.

V usage is TRBV6-1 and J usage is TRBJ2-7, with 8 bases identical to TRBD1. The V gene end was trimmed by 10 bases and the J gene end by 3 bases; junction bases not matched to a gene: 11. Germline V gene data show CDR1 as MNHNS and CDR2 as SASEGT. The CDR3 covers 14 residues. The DNA of the CDR3 is TGTGCCACGGACTTGGGACAGGCGCTCTACGAGCAGTACTTC. This codes for CATDLGQALYEQYF.

This chain connects TRBV5-5 to TRBJ1-2; D remains unclear. Germline values: CDR1 SGHKS, CDR2 YYEKEE (reference sequence). V dropped 0 bases and J dropped 4 bases, with 19 bases sitting between them. The CDR3 loop spans 17 amino acids. CDR3 amino acids: CASSLEARQPQIYGYTF. The CDR3 nucleotides are TGTGCCAGCAGCTTGGAAGCGAGGCAGCCACAGATCTATGGCTACACCTTC.

The chain joins TRBV6-5 to TRBJ1-1; possible D gene TRBD1, 5 bases. Germline CDR1 MNHEY, CDR2 SVGAGI. V was shortened by 6 bases and J by 6 bases, with 20 bases between the two germline ends. This CDR3 spans 15 amino acids. CDR3 DNA sequence: TGTGCCAGCAGCCGGTTGGACCTACGGGGGTCTGAAGCTTTCTTT. Its protein product is CASSRLDLRGSEAFF.

The chain has TRBV6-5 and TRBJ2-7; D not resolved. V was pared by 0 bases and J by 2 bases, with 11 bases between. The CDR3 runs 15 residues. CDR1 and CDR2 from the germline V gene are MNHEY and SVGAGI. The CDR3 loop is CASSYSSQNTYEQYF. The CDR3, as DNA: TGTGCCAGCAGTTACTCTTCACAGAACACCTACGAGCAGTACTTC.

The gene calls are TRBV9 and TRBJ2-5; TRBD1 is a possible D gene (6 bases). The germline V and J ends were trimmed by 1 base and 0 bases, with 13 bases remaining between them. This CDR3 is 16 amino acids long. The germline gives CDR1 SGDLS, CDR2 YYNGEE. The CDR3 DNA follows: TGTGCCAGCAGCGTATGGGCAGGGGCGAACCAAGAGACCCAGTACTTC. Translation gives CASSVWAGANQETQYF.

The rearrangement joins TRBV9 to TRBJ2-7, with TRBD2 matching 9 bases. V was clipped by 3 bases and J by 3 bases; unmatched bases: 16. The CDR3 loop spans 18 amino acids. Germline V CDR1 and CDR2: SGDLS, YYNGEE. The DNA for the CDR3 is TGTGCCAGCAGCGACCCTAGCGGGACCAATATAGACGGCTACGAGCAGTACTTC. Amino acids: CASSDPSGTNIDGYEQYF.

The chain employs TRBV5-4 and TRBJ2-7; the match to TRBD1 covers 8 bases. This CDR3 comprises 15 residues. The V gene's germline CDR1 is SGHNT and CDR2 YYREEE (reference sequence). J gave up 4 bases and V 4 bases, and 10 bases lay outside the gene matches. CDR3 region: CASSLTGEVRYEQYF. The CDR3 bases are TGTGCCAGCAGCCTGACAGGGGAAGTTAGGTACGAGCAGTACTTC.

V and J are TRBV18 and TRBJ1-1, with D unclear. Trimming stripped 1 base from V and 5 bases from J, with 11 bases between. This CDR3 contains 14 residues. Germline V gene lookup returns CDR1 KGHSH and CDR2 LQKENI. The CDR3 DNA sequence: TGTGCCAGCTCACCACTCCGGTTTGTGACTGAAGCTTTCTTT. This gives the protein CASSPLRFVTEAFF.

DNA of the CDR3: TGTGCCAGCACGGCCGGGACAGGGGACGAGCAGTACTTC. Translation: CASTAGTGDEQYF. This chain uses TRBV6-1 with TRBJ2-7, with 10 bases that match TRBD1. This CDR3 is 13 amino acids long. Trimming cost V 7 bases and J 5 bases; bases outside gene matches: 5. Germline loops: CDR1 MNHNS, CDR2 SASEGT.

In this sample, this clone turned up once. The chain is built from TRBV9 and TRBJ2-1; 9 bases agree with TRBD2. Unmatched junction bases numbered 4, after V lost 0 bases and J lost 3 bases. The CDR3 is made up of 16 amino acids. Germline assignment: CDR1 SGDLS and CDR2 YYNGEE. This CDR3 is CASSVVTSGFYNEQFF. CDR3 in DNA: TGTGCCAGCAGCGTAGTGACTAGCGGTTTCTACAATGAGCAGTTCTTC.

The J gene is TRBJ2-2, the V gene TRBV15, with D unclear. The CDR3 sequence is 15 residues long. The germline V and J ends were trimmed by 1 base and 3 bases, with 9 bases remaining between them. Per germline, CDR1 LNHNV and CDR2 YYDKDF (reference sequence). CDR3 nucleotides: TGTGCCACCAGCAGAGGGAAGGGATACACCGGGGAGCTGTTTTTT. Translated, it gives CATSRGKGYTGELFF.

V usage is TRBV4-1 and J usage is TRBJ1-2; 8 bases are a match to TRBD1. Germline-derived CDR1 and CDR2 are MGHRA and YSYEKL. The junction had 15 bases not matched to a gene; V was cut back by 6 bases and J by 6 bases. The CDR3 contains 16 residues. CDR3 sequence reads: CASRPLFNRGSNGYTF. In DNA form, the CDR3 reads TGCGCCAGCAGGCCCCTATTCAACAGGGGGAGTAATGGCTACACCTTC.

This clone is a singleton in its sample. V usage is TRBV28 and J usage is TRBJ2-5; TRBD1 aligns across 12 bases. This CDR3 has 17 amino acids. Losses at the gene ends were 3 bases for V and 5 bases for J; bases not matched to a gene: 10. Germline lookup yields CDR1 MDHEN and CDR2 SYDVKM. In DNA, the CDR3 is TGTGCCAGCAGTTTGCTGGGACAGGGGGCCGAGGGGGAGACCCAGTACTTC. This encodes CASSLLGQGAEGETQYF.